Listed below are T cell receptor beta chains from one sample, sequenced in a study of beta chain features in type 1 diabetes. TCRdb's copy holds only in-frame clones and misses some; the assay was immunoSEQ multiplex PCR. This sample carries 310,000 or so clones, around 9.7% of them seen once, and the ten largest clones take less than 1.2%. What was sequenced was central memory CD4+ T cells from blood. These receptors came from a man aged 25 to 40 with type 1 diabetes. Each CDR3 is given with its conserved first and last residue. The order of the fields is J gene, V gene, D gene, clone size, CDR3 DNA, CDR3 protein. A D gene is named only where the DNA matches it firmly. Not all rows give a size; the values are once, few, many and, for expanded clones, a class.

J: TRBJ2-3; V: TRBV19; D: NA; size: NA; DNA: TGTGCCAGTAGTATAGATGGGGCCACAGATACGCAGTATTTT; CDR3: CASSIDGATDTQYF
J: TRBJ1-4; V: TRBV7-9; D: TRBD1; size: many; DNA: TGTGCCAGCAGCATACGGGACAGTAATGAAAAACTGTTTTTT; CDR3: CASSIRDSNEKLFF
J: TRBJ2-1; V: TRBV9; D: NA; size: NA; DNA: TGTGCCAGCAGCGTAGAAAGCGGAGTTACGGAAGTTAATGAGCAGTTCTTC; CDR3: CASSVESGVTEVNEQFF
J: TRBJ2-7; V: TRBV7-2; D: TRBD1; size: NA; DNA: TGTGCCAGCAGCCGAGACAGGGGCGAGCAGTACTTC; CDR3: CASSRDRGEQYF
J: TRBJ2-7; V: TRBV2; D: TRBD2; size: NA; DNA: TGTGCGAGCGGGGACGGCTCCTACGAGCAGTACTTC; CDR3: CASGDGSYEQYF
J: TRBJ2-7; V: TRBV5-1; D: NA; size: few; DNA: TGCGCCAGCAGCTTGGAAGGGGTTAGGGGCGAGCAGTACTTC; CDR3: CASSLEGVRGEQYF
J: TRBJ2-1; V: TRBV2; D: NA; size: NA; DNA: TGTGCCAGCAGTGAAGAGATCTACAATGAGCAGTTCTTC; CDR3: CASSEEIYNEQFF
J: TRBJ2-2; V: TRBV7-2; D: NA; size: few; DNA: TGTGCCAGCAGCCTGGACAAACGGTTAGGAAGGCTGTTTTTT; CDR3: CASSLDKRLGRLFF
J: TRBJ2-1; V: TRBV7-9; D: TRBD2; size: NA; DNA: TGTGCCAGCAGCCGAGGACTAGCGGTAGGGGAGCAGTTCTTC; CDR3: CASSRGLAVGEQFF
J: TRBJ1-2; V: TRBV19; D: NA; size: few; DNA: TGTGCCAGTAGAGGGACCACAGGCCCTGGCTACACCTTC; CDR3: CASRGTTGPGYTF
J: TRBJ1-1; V: TRBV28; D: NA; size: few; DNA: TGTGCCAGCAGTTTCCCAGGGGTTATCGCTGAAGCTTTCTTT; CDR3: CASSFPGVIAEAFF
J: TRBJ1-1; V: TRBV6-6; D: NA; size: NA; DNA: TGTGCCAGCAGTTATTTCAGAAACACTGAAGCTTTCTTT; CDR3: CASSYFRNTEAFF
J: TRBJ2-3; V: TRBV29-1; D: TRBD2; size: NA; DNA: TGCAGCGTCCAAACAATTTTAGCGGGGGGGAGCACAGATACGCAGTATTTT; CDR3: CSVQTILAGGSTDTQYF
J: TRBJ2-6; V: TRBV7-2; D: NA; size: NA; DNA: TGTGCCAGCAGCCTCCGGTCCCCAGGGGCCAACGTCCTGACTTTC; CDR3: CASSLRSPGANVLTF
J: TRBJ1-6; V: TRBV2; D: NA; size: NA; DNA: TGTGCCAGCATCCCAGACATAAATTCACCCCTCCACTTT; CDR3: CASIPDINSPLHF
J: TRBJ1-2; V: TRBV28; D: NA; size: many; DNA: TGTGCCAGCAGTCCGGGACCAAACTATGGCTACACCTTC; CDR3: CASSPGPNYGYTF
J: TRBJ2-5; V: TRBV7-7; D: NA; size: few; DNA: TGTGCTAGCAGCCAACCCGGGACATATCAGACCCAGTACTTC; CDR3: CASSQPGTYQTQYF
J: TRBJ1-4; V: TRBV4-3; D: NA; size: few; DNA: TGCGCCAGCAGCCTCGCCGGGAGCACTAATGAAAAACTGTTTTTT; CDR3: CASSLAGSTNEKLFF
J: TRBJ2-2; V: TRBV28; D: TRBD2; size: few; DNA: TGTGCCAGCAGTTTCATAACCGGGGGGGCCCCCGGGGAGCTGTTTTTT; CDR3: CASSFITGGAPGELFF
J: TRBJ2-3; V: TRBV5-1; D: NA; size: few; DNA: TGCGCCAGCAGCTTGGGGGCTAGCGCGGACACAGATACGCAGTATTTT; CDR3: CASSLGASADTDTQYF
J: TRBJ2-5; V: TRBV25-1; D: NA; size: NA; DNA: TGTGCCAGCAGCCCTTCTTGGGGCGCGGGAGAGACCCAGTACTTC; CDR3: CASSPSWGAGETQYF
J: TRBJ1-1; V: TRBV5-1; D: NA; size: few; DNA: TGCGCCAGCAGCTCGTCGACAGTGGGCAACACTGAAGCTTTCTTT; CDR3: CASSSSTVGNTEAFF
J: TRBJ2-1; V: TRBV11-3; D: TRBD1; size: NA; DNA: TGTGCCAGCAGCGTTGGGGACGGACAGGACAATGAGCAGTTCTTC; CDR3: CASSVGDGQDNEQFF
J: TRBJ2-7; V: TRBV6-1; D: NA; size: NA; DNA: TGTGCCAGCAGTGAAATGCGGGGGCCCTACGAGCAGTACTTC; CDR3: CASSEMRGPYEQYF
J: TRBJ1-2; V: TRBV7-8; D: NA; size: NA; DNA: TGTGCCAGCAGCTTAGACAGGGCTAACTATGGCTACACCTTC; CDR3: CASSLDRANYGYTF
J: TRBJ1-4; V: TRBV9; D: NA; size: once; DNA: TGTGCCAGCAGCGTAGTACCAGGGGCCACTAATGAAAAACTGTTTTTT; CDR3: CASSVVPGATNEKLFF
J: TRBJ1-4; V: TRBV6-5; D: TRBD1; size: NA; DNA: TGTGCCAGCACCGGACAGGGGTATGAAAAACTGTTTTTT; CDR3: CASTGQGYEKLFF
J: TRBJ2-6; V: TRBV2; D: NA; size: many; DNA: TGTGCCAGCAGTGAACCCGACTCTGGGGCCAACGTCCTGACTTTC; CDR3: CASSEPDSGANVLTF
J: TRBJ2-7; V: TRBV5-1; D: TRBD2; size: NA; DNA: TGCGCCAGCGCTAATGGCGGGGGGTCGTCCTACGAGCAGTACTTC; CDR3: CASANGGGSSYEQYF
J: TRBJ1-2; V: TRBV10-3; D: TRBD1; size: few; DNA: TGTGCCATCAGTCCCGGACAGGGACCCTATGGCTACACCTTC; CDR3: CAISPGQGPYGYTF
J: TRBJ2-4; V: TRBV28; D: TRBD1; size: few; DNA: TGTGCCAGCATCGGACAGGGGCTAGCCAAAAACATTCAGTACTTC; CDR3: CASIGQGLAKNIQYF
J: TRBJ2-3; V: TRBV7-2; D: TRBD2; size: NA; DNA: TGTGCCAGCAGCTTAGCACTAGCGGGGATGGGCACAGATACGCAGTATTTT; CDR3: CASSLALAGMGTDTQYF
J: TRBJ2-3; V: TRBV7-2; D: NA; size: few; DNA: TGTGCCAGCAGCTTAGTAGGGGATACGCAGTATTTT; CDR3: CASSLVGDTQYF
J: TRBJ2-1; V: TRBV2; D: TRBD2; size: few; DNA: TGTGCCAGCAGTGAACTAGCGGGGGGGTCCAATGAGCAGTTCTTC; CDR3: CASSELAGGSNEQFF
J: TRBJ2-5; V: TRBV6-5; D: NA; size: NA; DNA: TGTGCCAGCAGTGACTACATCCAAGAGACCCAGTACTTC; CDR3: CASSDYIQETQYF
J: TRBJ2-4; V: TRBV27; D: NA; size: few; DNA: TGTGCCAGCAGTTTATCGAAGGGGACCAAAAACATTCAGTACTTC; CDR3: CASSLSKGTKNIQYF
J: TRBJ2-1; V: TRBV2; D: NA; size: NA; DNA: TGTGCCAGCAGACCGGGACCTAGTTCCAGCGAGCAGTTCTTC; CDR3: CASRPGPSSSEQFF
J: TRBJ2-5; V: TRBV29-1; D: NA; size: few; DNA: TGCAGCGTTGTCTTGGCCGGTCCACAAGAGACCCAGTACTTC; CDR3: CSVVLAGPQETQYF
J: TRBJ1-3; V: TRBV7-9; D: NA; size: few; DNA: TGTGCCAGCAGCCAAGGACGGATCTCTGGAAACACCATATATTTT; CDR3: CASSQGRISGNTIYF
J: TRBJ1-5; V: TRBV2; D: NA; size: NA; DNA: TGTGCCAGCAGTAGAACAGGAGATAGCAATCAGCCCCAGCATTTT; CDR3: CASSRTGDSNQPQHF
J: TRBJ1-4; V: TRBV9; D: NA; size: NA; DNA: TGTGCCAGCAGCGTAGAGGGCAGAGGTTCGGCTAATGAAAAACTGTTTTTT; CDR3: CASSVEGRGSANEKLFF
J: TRBJ2-5; V: TRBV5-4; D: NA; size: NA; DNA: TGTGCCAGCAGCCCCGGAACAAGCCAAGAGACCCAGTACTTC; CDR3: CASSPGTSQETQYF
J: TRBJ2-7; V: TRBV4-3; D: NA; size: NA; DNA: TGCGCCAGCAGCCAAGAGTTCATCCCCTCCTCCTACGAGCAGTACTTC; CDR3: CASSQEFIPSSYEQYF
J: TRBJ1-2; V: TRBV20-1; D: NA; size: NA; DNA: TGCAGTGCTAGTAACGGATACTTC; CDR3: CSASNGYF
J: TRBJ2-5; V: TRBV5-1; D: NA; size: NA; DNA: TGCGCCAGCAGCTTGGCGTCGGGGGCCAGGGAGACCCAGTACTTC; CDR3: CASSLASGARETQYF
J: TRBJ1-2; V: TRBV4-3; D: NA; size: NA; DNA: TGCGCCAGCAGCCAAGATAGAGCAACGGGCTATGGCTACACCTTC; CDR3: CASSQDRATGYGYTF
J: TRBJ2-7; V: TRBV7-9; D: TRBD1; size: NA; DNA: TGTGCCAGCAGCCCGCAGGGACAGATCTCCTACGAGCAGTACTTC; CDR3: CASSPQGQISYEQYF
J: TRBJ1-5; V: TRBV5-6; D: NA; size: NA; DNA: TGTGCCAGCAGCTTTTCTACGGACGGGAGGGGCAATCAGCCCCAGCATTTT; CDR3: CASSFSTDGRGNQPQHF
J: TRBJ2-5; V: TRBV29-1; D: NA; size: NA; DNA: TGCAGCGTCGGGGTCCCCCCACAAGAGACCCAGTACTTC; CDR3: CSVGVPPQETQYF
J: TRBJ1-1; V: TRBV4-3; D: NA; size: NA; DNA: TGCGCCAGCAGCCAAACCCCGGATATGAACACTGAAGCTTTCTTT; CDR3: CASSQTPDMNTEAFF
J: TRBJ2-1; V: TRBV23-1; D: NA; size: many; DNA: TGCGCCAGCAGTCAACCCCGGGGCTCAACTTACAATGAGCAGTTCTTC; CDR3: CASSQPRGSTYNEQFF
J: TRBJ2-5; V: TRBV4-3; D: NA; size: NA; DNA: TGCGCCAGCAGCCCCGGCAGTCCCCCAGAGACCCAGTACTTC; CDR3: CASSPGSPPETQYF
J: TRBJ1-1; V: TRBV4-3; D: NA; size: NA; DNA: TGCGCCAGCAGCCAGTACGGGACCCCCACTGAAGCTTTCTTT; CDR3: CASSQYGTPTEAFF
J: TRBJ2-5; V: TRBV4-1; D: NA; size: NA; DNA: TGCGCCAGCAGCCAAGACCCCGGACAGAGCCAAGAGACCCAGTACTTC; CDR3: CASSQDPGQSQETQYF
J: TRBJ2-7; V: TRBV11-2; D: NA; size: few; DNA: TGTGCCAGCAGCTTAGACCCGGTTTCCTACGAGCAGTACTTC; CDR3: CASSLDPVSYEQYF
J: TRBJ2-5; V: TRBV5-1; D: NA; size: few; DNA: TGCGCCAGCAGCAACGGACATCGCCAAGAGACCCAGTACTTC; CDR3: CASSNGHRQETQYF
J: TRBJ1-1; V: TRBV2; D: TRBD1; size: NA; DNA: TGTGCCAGCAGTGATCTTCAGGGGGGGTCTGAAGCTTTCTTT; CDR3: CASSDLQGGSEAFF